These T cell receptor beta chains were read from a single sample in a study of T cell repertoires in cytomegalovirus infection. TCRdb reprocessed the reads via MiXCR and lists one record per CDR3 protein. The table records around 200,000 distinct CDR3 sequences, roughly 15% of them present only once. Sequenced input: CD8+ T cells from PBMCs. These receptors came from a human donor in good health (CMV status not recorded). Some clones in this sample may be carry-over from other donors' samples. CDR3s include the opening cysteine and the closing phenylalanine or tryptophan. The D gene is left open where the match is weak. Not all rows give a size; the values are once, few, many and, for expanded clones, a class.

.	TRBV19	.	TRBJ2-7	CASTAGASYEQYF	TGTGCCAGTACAGCAGGGGCGTCCTACGAGCAGTACTTC
few	TRBV7-6	TRBD2	TRBJ2-1	CASSLGSGGEQFF	TGTGCCAGCAGCTTAGGATCGGGAGGTGAGCAGTTCTTC
.	TRBV7-9	.	TRBJ2-7	CASSLEGQGVLKQYF	TGTGCCAGCAGCTTAGAGGGACAAGGGGTGCTAAAGCAGTACTTC
.	TRBV9	TRBD1	TRBJ1-6	CASSVVGQGNSPLHF	TGTGCCAGCAGCGTCGTTGGACAGGGGAATTCACCCCTCCACTTT
.	TRBV15	.	TRBJ2-5	CATSRAPAGGQETQYF	TGTGCCACCAGCAGAGCTCCCGCCGGGGGACAAGAGACCCAGTACTTC
few	TRBV29-1	.	TRBJ2-2	CSVDQGGTGELFF	TGCAGCGTTGACCAGGGCGGCACCGGGGAGCTGTTTTTT
few	TRBV7-2	TRBD1	TRBJ1-6	CASSSRDRFNSPLHF	TGTGCCAGCAGCTCCCGGGACAGATTTAATTCACCCCTCCACTTT
.	TRBV28	TRBD1	TRBJ1-1	CASNPGQNPEAFF	TGTGCCAGCAACCCGGGACAGAACCCTGAAGCTTTCTTT
.	TRBV6-1	.	TRBJ2-1	CASTPFYNEQFF	TGTGCCAGCACACCCTTCTACAATGAGCAGTTCTTC
few	TRBV7-8	.	TRBJ2-3	CASSPGGASTDTQYF	TGTGCCAGCAGCCCCGGGGGCGCTAGCACAGATACGCAGTATTTT
.	TRBV11-2	TRBD1	TRBJ2-5	CASSPTGGSETQYF	TGTGCCAGCAGCCCGACAGGGGGCTCGGAGACCCAGTACTTC
.	TRBV7-9	.	TRBJ2-2	CASSPPGRATGELFF	TGTGCCAGCAGCCCGCCAGGGCGAGCGACCGGGGAGCTGTTTTTT
.	TRBV9	TRBD2	TRBJ2-2	CASSSPSGGARELFF	TGTGCCAGCAGCAGTCCTAGCGGGGGGGCTCGGGAGCTGTTTTTT
few	TRBV7-2	.	TRBJ2-5	CASSLNGAGETQYF	TGTGCCAGCAGCTTAAACGGGGCCGGGGAGACCCAGTACTTC
few	TRBV7-2	.	TRBJ1-2	CASSLGGRENGYTF	TGTGCCAGCAGCTTAGGGGGGCGCGAAAATGGCTACACCTTC
.	TRBV7-9	TRBD2	TRBJ2-7	CASSKRGDYEQYF	TGTGCCAGCAGCAAACGGGGGGACTACGAGCAGTACTTC
many	TRBV7-8	.	TRBJ1-5	CASSLAQGPDQPQHF	TGTGCCAGCAGCTTAGCGCAGGGGCCCGATCAGCCCCAGCATTTT
few	TRBV7-2	.	TRBJ2-2	CARGSITGELFF	TGTGCCAGGGGATCGATTACCGGGGAGCTGTTTTTT
.	TRBV6-6	.	TRBJ1-2	CASSFPGEGYTF	TGTGCCAGCAGTTTTCCAGGGGAGGGCTACACCTTC
.	TRBV10-3	TRBD2	TRBJ2-7	CAISVGGDEQYF	TGTGCCATCAGTGTTGGGGGGGACGAGCAGTACTTC
few	TRBV5-6	.	TRBJ2-4	CASSLDVTGKNIQYF	TGTGCCAGCAGCTTGGACGTAACCGGCAAAAACATTCAGTACTTC
few	TRBV7-2	TRBD2	TRBJ2-1	CASSLRTSGGQDNEQFF	TGTGCCAGCAGCTTGAGGACTAGCGGGGGCCAAGACAATGAGCAGTTCTTC
.	TRBV27	TRBD1	TRBJ2-7	CASSLGQASSYEQYF	TGTGCCAGCAGTTTGGGACAGGCGAGCTCCTACGAGCAGTACTTC
.	TRBV7-6	.	TRBJ2-7	CTSSRGWGSYEQYF	TGTACCAGCAGCCGCGGTTGGGGCAGCTACGAGCAGTACTTC
.	TRBV19	TRBD1	TRBJ2-7	CASNGDRDYEQYF	TGTGCCAGTAACGGGGACAGGGACTACGAGCAGTACTTC
.	TRBV2	.	TRBJ2-7	CASIGDGYEQYF	TGTGCCAGCATTGGGGACGGATACGAGCAGTACTTC
.	TRBV7-2	TRBD2	TRBJ2-1	CASSLVWAGGGSYNEQFF	TGTGCCAGCAGCTTAGTCTGGGCGGGCGGGGGCTCCTACAATGAGCAGTTCTTC
.	TRBV5-1	.	TRBJ1-1	CASSPTAGNTEAFF	TGCGCCAGCAGCCCCACGGCAGGGAACACTGAAGCTTTCTTT
.	TRBV28	TRBD1	TRBJ2-7	CASRGQGGYEQYF	TGTGCCAGCAGGGGACAGGGGGGCTACGAGCAGTACTTC
once	TRBV2	.	TRBJ1-2	CASERGFIDGYTF	TGTGCCAGCGAGAGGGGGTTTATCGATGGCTACACCTTC
.	TRBV6-5	.	TRBJ1-1	CASSYTQGLVATEAFF	TGTGCCAGCAGTTACACACAGGGACTGGTGGCGACTGAAGCTTTCTTT
.	TRBV7-2	.	TRBJ2-7	CASSSDRFSYEQYF	TGTGCCAGCAGCTCCGACAGGTTCTCCTACGAGCAGTACTTC
many	TRBV7-6	TRBD1	TRBJ1-1	CASSLGTGRFPEAFF	TGTGCCAGCAGCTTAGGGACAGGGAGATTTCCTGAAGCTTTCTTT
few	TRBV25-1	.	TRBJ2-5	CASSEWELAGETQYF	TGTGCCAGCAGTGAATGGGAGCTAGCAGGAGAGACCCAGTACTTC
few	TRBV30	TRBD1	TRBJ2-1	CAWYSTGVFGHEQFF	TGTGCCTGGTATTCCACAGGGGTATTCGGCCATGAGCAGTTCTTC
few	TRBV7-8	TRBD1	TRBJ1-2	CASSLGGQGHYGYTF	TGTGCCAGCAGCTTAGGGGGACAGGGACACTATGGCTACACCTTC
.	TRBV20-1	.	TRBJ1-2	CSARDYATPDGYTF	TGCAGTGCTAGAGATTACGCAACCCCGGACGGCTACACCTTC
few	TRBV29-1	TRBD2	TRBJ2-1	CSVVLAGGINEQFF	TGCAGCGTTGTTCTAGCGGGGGGGATCAATGAGCAGTTCTTC
.	TRBV12-3/TRBV12-4	.	TRBJ2-2	CASSRVGPGELFF	TGTGCCAGCAGTCGAGTCGGGCCCGGGGAGCTGTTTTTT
.	TRBV2	.	TRBJ1-1	CASRGGYTTEAFF	TGTGCCAGCAGGGGGGGATACACCACTGAAGCTTTCTTT
few	TRBV12-3/TRBV12-4	.	TRBJ1-1	CASLMNTEAFF	TGTGCCAGCCTTATGAACACTGAAGCTTTCTTT
once	TRBV28	.	TRBJ1-2	CASSLSPLDGYGGYTF	TGTGCCAGCAGTTTATCCCCCTTGGACGGTTACGGGGGCTACACCTTC
.	TRBV6-5	.	TRBJ1-5	CASSTGPNQPQHF	TGTGCCAGCAGTACAGGGCCCAATCAGCCCCAGCATTTT
few	TRBV6-1	.	TRBJ1-2	CASSGRDTFMDRTF	TGTGCCAGCAGTGGCCGGGACACATTTATGGACCGCACCTTC
few	TRBV6-5	TRBD1	TRBJ1-1	CASSYKTGSEAFF	TGTGCCAGCAGTTACAAGACAGGGTCTGAAGCTTTCTTT
few	TRBV7-8	.	TRBJ2-7	CASSYLALSSYEQYF	TGTGCCAGCAGTTATCTAGCGTTGAGCTCCTACGAGCAGTACTTC